This T cell receptor beta chain was recorded in a study of Graves' ophthalmopathy and Graves' hyperthyroidism. Notes on the study in general: A 13-signature model separated ophthalmopathy from stable hyperthyroidism, 85% to 90% sensitivity, about 81% specificity.

As the template, RNA transcripts were used to amplify TCR beta CDR3 regions. Following a first-round RT-PCR that used HTBI primers, a second-round multiplex PCR was carried out. TCRdb ran MiXCR on the multiplex PCR reads and lists one entry per CDR3 protein. The data show 900,000 to 1,200,000 distinct CDR3 sequences, approximately 35% seen once. Trimming removed 5 bases from V and 7 bases from J, with 14 bases in between. Germline values: CDR1 SGHTA, CDR2 FQGTGA. This CDR3 region has 13 residues. About this clonotype itself: What it recognizes is unknown.

The authors enrolled newly diagnosed hyperthyroidism patients aged 18 to 65 with under 2 months' duration. Among the exclusions were patients with other autoimmune diseases, uncontrolled infections, pregnancy or lactation. The evidence that diagnosis relied on was clinical symptoms, serum thyroxine, TRAb, thyroid ultrasound and orbital computed tomography. The sequenced sample was peripheral blood or thyroid tissue (not recorded which). The source is an adult man with Graves' hyperthyroidism. The V and J genes are TRBV7-3 and TRBJ1-2; D perhaps matches TRBD1 (5 bases). The CDR3 coding sequence is TGTGCCAGCAGCGCCGCAGGGATGCGTGGCTACACCTTC. Translation: CASSAAGMRGYTF.